The sequence of this TCR beta chain was determined in a study of metastatic and nonmetastatic thyroid tumors (dated by TCRdb to 2020 to 2021). Broadly, across the study: The researchers compared repertoires between peripheral blood samples and tumor or nodule tissue samples from patients with malignant or benign thyroid disease.

General findings and caveats noted by the study authors: In both blood and tumor samples, TCR beta diversity was reported to be significantly higher in malignant tumors than in benign nodules.

V trim: 9 bases; J trim: 2 bases; unmatched bases: 12. From its cysteine to its phenylalanine, the CDR3 spans 16 amino acids. Only the CDR3 portion is preserved as DNA: 48 bases, with reading frame beginning at the first base. As encoded in the germline V gene, CDR1 is KGHDR while CDR2 is SFDVKD. This clone was detected ten times or more. Its cognate antigen has yet to be identified. Base qualities are missing; no much larger clone stands one base away. Preparation of the library involved PCR. Instrument used: Illumina HiSeq 4000. High-throughput sequencing was used to profile the CDR3 region of the TCR beta-chain in every patient. In the source study's methods: A classifier to discriminate distant-metastatic papillary thyroid cancer patients was built from CDR3 differences across clinicopathological groups. The Shannon index was used to assess repertoire diversity, and the Morisita-Horn index was used to assess tumor-blood repertoire similarity. TCRdb cleaned the public reads at Q25 with fastp, built clones with MiXCR and kept in-frame beta chains. In this record, the V and J calls reflect TCRdb's handling and not the investigators' own analysis. For this sample the table gives 70,000 or so clones, of which 13% to 15% were detected only once. The ten largest clonotypes hold about 6.5% of the sample.

No patient had received any treatment before thyroid surgery. The study retrospectively analysed patient clinical samples collected from about 2012 to 2018 using T-cell receptor beta sequencing. Source material: blood. The sequence derives from a male donor with papillary thyroid cancer or a benign thyroid nodule (not recorded which). Some clones in this sample may be carry-over from other donors' samples. The chain couples TRBV24-1 to TRBJ1-1; 9 of the junction bases match TRBD1. The CDR3 region reads CATRERDRVVNTEAFF. The DNA sequence is TGTGCCACCCGGGAACGGGACAGGGTTGTAAACACTGAAGCTTTCTTT.